This TCR beta chain appears in the sequencing data of a study of T cell changes during pregnancy in multiple sclerosis. Points on this clone: One end of the junction varies from germline; a read error may be responsible. In the same sample, other DNA sequences code for this CDR3.

CDR3 length: 16 amino acids. Per the germline V gene, CDR1 is LGHNA and CDR2 is YNFKEQ. The assay was immunoSEQ multiplex PCR, and TCRdb's table has in-frame clones only and misses some. In the table there are 60,000 or so clones, about 93% of which are singletons. The chain has TRBV4-2 and TRBJ2-7, with D unclear. This sequence originates from a female donor with multiple sclerosis, enrolled in a pregnancy study. Sequencing was performed on CD4+ T cells from peripheral blood mononuclear cells, taken before pregnancy. DNA for the CDR3: TGTGCCAGCAGCCAAGATACTGGCAGGCACTCCTACGAGCAGTATTTC. It encodes CASSQDTGRHSYEQYF.